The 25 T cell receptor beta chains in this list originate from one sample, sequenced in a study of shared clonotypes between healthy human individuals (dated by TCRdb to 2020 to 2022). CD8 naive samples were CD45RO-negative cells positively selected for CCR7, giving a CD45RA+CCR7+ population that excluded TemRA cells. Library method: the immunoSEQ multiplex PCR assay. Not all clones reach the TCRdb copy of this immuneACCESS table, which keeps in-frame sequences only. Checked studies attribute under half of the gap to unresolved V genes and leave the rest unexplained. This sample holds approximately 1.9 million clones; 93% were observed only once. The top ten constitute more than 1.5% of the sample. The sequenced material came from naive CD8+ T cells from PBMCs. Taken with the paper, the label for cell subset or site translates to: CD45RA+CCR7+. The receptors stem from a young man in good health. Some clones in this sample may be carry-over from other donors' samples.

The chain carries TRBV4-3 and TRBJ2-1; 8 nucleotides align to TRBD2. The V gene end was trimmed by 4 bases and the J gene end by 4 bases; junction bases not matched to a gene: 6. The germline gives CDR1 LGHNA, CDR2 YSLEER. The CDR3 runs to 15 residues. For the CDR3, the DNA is TGCGCCAGCAGCCCGGGGGGGGGAGAATACAATGAGCAGTTCTTC. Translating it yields CASSPGGGEYNEQFF.

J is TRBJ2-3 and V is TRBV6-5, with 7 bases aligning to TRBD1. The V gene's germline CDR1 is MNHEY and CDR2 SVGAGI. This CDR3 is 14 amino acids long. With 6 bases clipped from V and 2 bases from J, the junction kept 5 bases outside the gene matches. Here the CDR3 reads CASSWGTDTDTQYF. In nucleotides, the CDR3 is TGTGCCAGCAGCTGGGGGACAGACACAGATACGCAGTATTTT.

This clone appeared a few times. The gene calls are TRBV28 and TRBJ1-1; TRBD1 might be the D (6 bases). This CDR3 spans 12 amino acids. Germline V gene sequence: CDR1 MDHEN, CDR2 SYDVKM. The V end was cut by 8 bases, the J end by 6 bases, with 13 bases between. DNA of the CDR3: TGTGCCAGCCTACAGGGCGGGCCTGAAGCTTTCTTT. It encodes CASLQGGPEAFF.

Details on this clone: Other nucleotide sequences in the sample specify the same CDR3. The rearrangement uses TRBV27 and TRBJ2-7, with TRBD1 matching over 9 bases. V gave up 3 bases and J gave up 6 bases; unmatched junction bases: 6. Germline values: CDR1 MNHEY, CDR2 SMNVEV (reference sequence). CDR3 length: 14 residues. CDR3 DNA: TGTGCCAGCAGTTTCCGGGACAGGGTCCTCGAGCAGTACTTC. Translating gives CASSFRDRVLEQYF.

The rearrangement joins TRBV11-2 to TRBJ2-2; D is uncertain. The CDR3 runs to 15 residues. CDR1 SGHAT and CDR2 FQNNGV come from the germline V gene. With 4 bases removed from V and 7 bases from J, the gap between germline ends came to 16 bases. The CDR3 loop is CASSSNPSSVGELFF. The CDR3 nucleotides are TGTGCCAGCAGCTCAAACCCCAGCTCGGTCGGGGAGCTGTTTTTT.

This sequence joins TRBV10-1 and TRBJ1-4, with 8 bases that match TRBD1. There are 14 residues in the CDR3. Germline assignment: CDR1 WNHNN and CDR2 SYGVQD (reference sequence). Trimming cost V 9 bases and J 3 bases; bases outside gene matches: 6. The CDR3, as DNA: TGCGCCAGAAACGAGACAGGGGCTAATGAAAAACTGTTTTTT. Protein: CARNETGANEKLFF.

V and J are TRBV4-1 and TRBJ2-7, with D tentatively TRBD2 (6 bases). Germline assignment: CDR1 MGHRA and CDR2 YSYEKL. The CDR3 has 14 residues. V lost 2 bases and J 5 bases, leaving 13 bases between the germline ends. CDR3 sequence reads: CASSQTDYTDEQYF. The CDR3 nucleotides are TGCGCCAGCAGCCAAACGGACTACACGGACGAGCAGTACTTC.

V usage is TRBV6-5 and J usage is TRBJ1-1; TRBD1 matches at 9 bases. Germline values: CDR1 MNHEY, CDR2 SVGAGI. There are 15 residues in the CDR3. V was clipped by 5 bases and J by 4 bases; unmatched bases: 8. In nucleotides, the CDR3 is TGTGCCAGCAGTCCCCGGGACAGGGTGGGCACTGAAGCTTTCTTT. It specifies CASSPRDRVGTEAFF.

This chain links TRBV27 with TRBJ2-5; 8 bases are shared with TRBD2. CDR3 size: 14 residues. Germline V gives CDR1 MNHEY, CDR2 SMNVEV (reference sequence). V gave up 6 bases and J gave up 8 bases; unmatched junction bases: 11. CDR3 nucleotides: TGTGCCAGCAGCCCCGGGGGGGGCCGTGGCACCCAGTACTTC. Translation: CASSPGGGRGTQYF.

The CDR3 bases are TGTGCCAGCAGCGTAGACCTCTCCTACGAGCAGTACTTC. It is translated as CASSVDLSYEQYF. The chain combines TRBV9 with TRBJ2-7; D not certain. The V and J ends lost 0 bases and 0 bases respectively, with 4 bases between them. CDR1 SGDLS and CDR2 YYNGEE come from the germline V gene. The CDR3 spans 13 residues.

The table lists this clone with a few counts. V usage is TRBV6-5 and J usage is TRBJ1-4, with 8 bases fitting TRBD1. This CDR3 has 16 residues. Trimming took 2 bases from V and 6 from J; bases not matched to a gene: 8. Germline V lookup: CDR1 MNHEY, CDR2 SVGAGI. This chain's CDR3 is CASSYGRTGNDEKLFF. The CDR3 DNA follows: TGTGCCAGCAGTTACGGAAGGACAGGGAATGATGAAAAACTGTTTTTT.

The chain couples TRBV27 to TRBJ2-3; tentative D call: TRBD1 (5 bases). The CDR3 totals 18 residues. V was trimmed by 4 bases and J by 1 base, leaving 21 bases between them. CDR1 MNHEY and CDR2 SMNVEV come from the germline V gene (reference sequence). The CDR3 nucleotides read TGTGCCAGCAGTTCCGTTCGACAGCCTAATTTCCGCACAGATACGCAGTATTTT. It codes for CASSSVRQPNFRTDTQYF.

Here the CDR3 reads CASSSEQGVWYGYTF. The CDR3 DNA reads as TGTGCCAGCAGCTCGGAACAGGGGGTATGGTATGGCTACACCTTC. The chain couples TRBV7-9 to TRBJ1-2; 8 bases are shared with TRBD1. The germline CDR1 and CDR2 sequences are SEHNR and FQNEAQ (reference sequence). The CDR3 is made up of 15 amino acids. V was pared by 4 bases and J by 5 bases, with 9 bases of the junction left unmatched.

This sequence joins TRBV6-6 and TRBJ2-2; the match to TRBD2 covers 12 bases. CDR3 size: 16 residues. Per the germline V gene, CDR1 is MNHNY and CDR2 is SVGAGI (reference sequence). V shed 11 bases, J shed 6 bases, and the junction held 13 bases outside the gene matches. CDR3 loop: CAATSSGRGRSGELFF. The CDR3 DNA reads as TGTGCCGCCACCTCTAGCGGGAGGGGAAGATCCGGGGAGCTGTTTTTT.

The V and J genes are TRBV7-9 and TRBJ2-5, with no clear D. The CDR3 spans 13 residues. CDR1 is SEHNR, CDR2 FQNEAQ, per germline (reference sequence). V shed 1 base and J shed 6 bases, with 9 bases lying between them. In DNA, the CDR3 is TGTGCCAGCAGCTTAGAGCCCAGACAGACCCAGTACTTC. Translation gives CASSLEPRQTQYF.

The CDR3 DNA reads TGTGCCAGCTCCCCCCTTACCCCCCACGAGCAGTACTTC. This encodes CASSPLTPHEQYF. The chain carries TRBV7-6 and TRBJ2-7; no reliable D call. Trimming took off 8 bases at V and 5 bases at J, with 16 bases between the two ends. Germline assignment: CDR1 SGHVS and CDR2 FNYEAQ. This CDR3 is built from 13 residues.

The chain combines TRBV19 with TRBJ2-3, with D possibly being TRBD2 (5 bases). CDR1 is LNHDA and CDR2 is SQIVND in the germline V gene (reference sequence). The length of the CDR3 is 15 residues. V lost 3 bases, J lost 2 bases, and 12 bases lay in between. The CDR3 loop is CASSIRLRFTDTQYF. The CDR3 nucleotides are TGTGCCAGTAGTATCAGACTACGATTCACAGATACGCAGTATTTT. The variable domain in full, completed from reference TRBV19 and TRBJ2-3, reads DGGITQSPKYLFRKEGQNVTLSCEQNLNHDAMYWYRQDPGQGLRLIYYSQIVNDFQKGDIAEGYSVSREKKESFPLTVTSAQKNPTAFYLCASSIRLRFTDTQYFGPGTRLTVL.

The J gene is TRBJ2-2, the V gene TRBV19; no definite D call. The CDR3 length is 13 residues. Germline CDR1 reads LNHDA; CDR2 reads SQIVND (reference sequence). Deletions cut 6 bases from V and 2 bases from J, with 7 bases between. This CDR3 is CASRTYNTGELFF. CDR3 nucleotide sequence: TGTGCCAGTAGGACTTATAACACCGGGGAGCTGTTTTTT.

CDR3 bases: TGTGCCAGCAGTTACTCCGAGGGGTCTGCCTACGAGCAGTACTTC. The encoded protein is CASSYSEGSAYEQYF. The V gene is TRBV6-5, the J gene TRBJ2-7; D possibly uses TRBD1 or TRBD2 (5 bases each). The CDR3 covers 15 residues. V was shortened by 0 bases and J by 2 bases, with 11 bases between the two germline ends. The germline V gene encodes CDR1 MNHEY and CDR2 SVGAGI.

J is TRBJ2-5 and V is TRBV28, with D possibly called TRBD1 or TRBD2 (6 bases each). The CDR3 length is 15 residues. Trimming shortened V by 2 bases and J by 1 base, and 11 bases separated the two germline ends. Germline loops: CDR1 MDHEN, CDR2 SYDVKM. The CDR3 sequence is CASSLGGGPQETQYF. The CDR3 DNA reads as TGTGCCAGCAGTTTAGGTGGGGGGCCCCAAGAGACCCAGTACTTC. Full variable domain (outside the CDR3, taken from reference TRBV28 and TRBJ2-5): DVKVTQSSRYLVKRTGEKVFLECVQDMDHENMFWYRQDPGLGLRLIYFSYDVKMKEKGDIPEGYSVSREKKERFSLILESASTNQTSMYLCASSLGGGPQETQYFGPGTRLLVL.

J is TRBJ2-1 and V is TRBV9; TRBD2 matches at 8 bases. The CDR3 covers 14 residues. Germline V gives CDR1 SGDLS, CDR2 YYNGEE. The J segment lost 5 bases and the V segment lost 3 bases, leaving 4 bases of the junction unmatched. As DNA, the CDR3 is TGTGCCAGCAGCGCCGGGGGGGAGAACAATGAGCAGTTCTTC. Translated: CASSAGGENNEQFF. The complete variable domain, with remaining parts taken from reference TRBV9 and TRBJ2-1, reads DSGVTQTPKHLITATGQRVTLRCSPRSGDLSVYWYQQSLDQGLQFLIQYYNGEERAKGNILERFSAQQFPDLHSELNLSSLELGDSALYFCASSAGGENNEQFFGPGTRLTVL.

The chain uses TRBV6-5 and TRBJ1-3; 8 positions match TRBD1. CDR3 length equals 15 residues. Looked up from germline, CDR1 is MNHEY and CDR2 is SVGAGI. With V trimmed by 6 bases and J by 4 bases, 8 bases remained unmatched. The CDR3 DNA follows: TGTGCCAGCAGCCCAGACAGGGGAGGGGGAAACACCATATATTTT. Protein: CASSPDRGGGNTIYF.

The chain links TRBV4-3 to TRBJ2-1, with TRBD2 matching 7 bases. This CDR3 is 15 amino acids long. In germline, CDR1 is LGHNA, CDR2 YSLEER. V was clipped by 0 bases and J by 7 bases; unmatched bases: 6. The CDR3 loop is CASSQDGLAENEQFF. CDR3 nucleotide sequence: TGCGCCAGCAGCCAAGATGGGCTAGCGGAGAATGAGCAGTTCTTC.

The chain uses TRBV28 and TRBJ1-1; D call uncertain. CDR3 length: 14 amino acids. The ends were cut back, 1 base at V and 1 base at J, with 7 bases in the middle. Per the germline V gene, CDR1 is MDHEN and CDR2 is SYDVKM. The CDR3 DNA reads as TGTGCCAGCAGTTTATCCGTACAGAACACTGAAGCTTTCTTT. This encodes CASSLSVQNTEAFF. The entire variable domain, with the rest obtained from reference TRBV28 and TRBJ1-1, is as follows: DVKVTQSSRYLVKRTGEKVFLECVQDMDHENMFWYRQDPGLGLRLIYFSYDVKMKEKGDIPEGYSVSREKKERFSLILESASTNQTSMYLCASSLSVQNTEAFFGQGTRLTVV.

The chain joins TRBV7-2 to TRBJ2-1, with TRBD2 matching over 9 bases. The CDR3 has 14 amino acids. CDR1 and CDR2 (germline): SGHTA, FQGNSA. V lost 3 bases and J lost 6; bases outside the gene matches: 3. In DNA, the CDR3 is TGTGCCAGCAGCTTCGGCGGGAGGGGCAATGAGCAGTTCTTC. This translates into CASSFGGRGNEQFF.